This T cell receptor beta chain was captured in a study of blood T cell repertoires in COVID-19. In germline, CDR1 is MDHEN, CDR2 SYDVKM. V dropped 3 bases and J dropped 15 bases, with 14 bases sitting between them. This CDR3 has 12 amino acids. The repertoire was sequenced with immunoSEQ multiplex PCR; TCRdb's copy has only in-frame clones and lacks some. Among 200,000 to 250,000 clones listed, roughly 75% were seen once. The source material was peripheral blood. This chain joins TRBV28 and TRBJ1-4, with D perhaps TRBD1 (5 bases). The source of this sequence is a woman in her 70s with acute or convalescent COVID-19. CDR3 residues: CASSLGPGAMFF. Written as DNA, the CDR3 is TGTGCCAGCAGTTTGGGGCCTGGGGCAATGTTTTTT.